These 25 T cell receptor beta chains came from one sample sequenced in a study of cytotoxic CD8 clonotypes in ibrutinib-treated CLL. Assay used: immunoSEQ multiplex PCR; TCRdb lists only in-frame clones, some missing. The sample consists of 100,000 to 150,000 clones, around 85% of them appearing once. Sequenced here: PBMCs, sampled after 24 months of ibrutinib treatment. The receptors here all came from a human donor with chronic lymphocytic leukemia.

The V gene is TRBV7-9, the J gene TRBJ1-2, with TRBD1 matching 7 bases. The ends lost 5 bases at V and 4 bases at J; junction bases unmatched: 13. Germline values: CDR1 SEHNR, CDR2 FQNEAQ (reference sequence). This CDR3 is 16 amino acids long. CDR3 nucleotide sequence: TGTGCCAGCAGCCCCCCTAGTGGGAGACAGGGCTATGGCTACACCTTC. Protein product: CASSPPSGRQGYGYTF.

The sample holds a few counts of this clone. The V call is TRBV28, the J call TRBJ1-2; D uncertain. Trimming shortened V by 3 bases and J by 4 bases, and 6 bases separated the two germline ends. The CDR3 sequence is 12 residues long. Per the germline V gene, CDR1 is MDHEN and CDR2 is SYDVKM. CDR3 loop: CASSLLTYGYTF. CDR3 sequence (DNA): TGTGCCAGCAGTTTGTTGACCTATGGCTACACCTTC.

This chain joins TRBV2 and TRBJ2-1; D unclear. CDR1 and CDR2 (germline): SNHLY, FYNNEI. V lost 8 bases and J lost 3, with 5 bases in between. The CDR3 totals 11 residues. The CDR3 sequence is CASCSYNEQFF. The CDR3 bases are TGTGCCAGCTGTAGCTACAATGAGCAGTTCTTC.

V is TRBV7-9 and J is TRBJ2-5, with D maybe TRBD1 (5 bases). The V gene's germline CDR1 is SEHNR and CDR2 FQNEAQ (reference sequence). V was cut by 5 bases and J by 4 bases, with 11 bases left in between. The CDR3 contains 13 residues. In DNA form, the CDR3 reads TGTGCCAGCAGCCGGTGGGGCACAGAGACCCAGTACTTC. Translating gives CASSRWGTETQYF. The complete variable domain, with remaining parts taken from reference TRBV7-9 and TRBJ2-5, reads DTGVSQNPRHKITKRGQNVTFRCDPISEHNRLYWYRQTLGQGPEFLTYFQNEAQLEKSRLLSDRFSAERPKGSFSTLEIQRTEQGDSAMYLCASSRWGTETQYFGPGTRLLVL.

The V call is TRBV10-3, the J call TRBJ2-7; no firm D call. V was pared by 5 bases and J by 0 bases, with 14 bases between. The CDR3 sequence is 15 residues long. From germline, CDR1 is ENHRY and CDR2 SYGVKD. CDR3 in DNA: TGTGCCATCAGTAACAGCCAAAGATCCTCCTACGAGCAGTACTTC. It specifies CAISNSQRSSYEQYF.

The rearrangement joins TRBV5-1 to TRBJ2-5; a possible D gene is TRBD2 (5 bases). The CDR3 consists of 13 residues. V was cut by 0 bases and J by 3 bases, with 6 bases left in between. CDR1 is SGHRS, CDR2 YFSETQ, per germline. CDR3 sequence reads: CASSLVGEETQYF. The CDR3 DNA reads as TGCGCCAGCAGCTTGGTGGGAGAAGAGACCCAGTACTTC.

V is TRBV30 and J is TRBJ1-1, with D unclear. Trimming removed 5 bases from V and 6 bases from J, with 19 bases in between. Per germline, CDR1 GTSNPN and CDR2 SVGIG (reference sequence). There are 14 residues in the CDR3. The CDR3 DNA sequence: TGTGCCTGGGGGCAGAAAGGGTGGGTATCTGAAGCTTTCTTT. It translates to CAWGQKGWVSEAFF.

The V gene is TRBV2, the J gene TRBJ1-6; D remains unclear. Trimming removed 4 bases from V and 6 bases from J, with 10 bases in between. Germline loops: CDR1 SNHLY, CDR2 FYNNEI. The CDR3 is made up of 14 amino acids. This chain's CDR3 is CASSADTTNSPLHF. Written as DNA, the CDR3 is TGTGCCAGCAGTGCTGACACTACTAATTCACCCCTCCACTTT.

J is TRBJ2-3 and V is TRBV5-4; 11 bases line up with TRBD2. CDR3 size: 16 residues. Germline V gene sequence: CDR1 SGHNT, CDR2 YYREEE (reference sequence). J gave up 0 bases and V 4 bases, and 4 bases lay outside the gene matches. The CDR3 DNA reads as TGTGCCAGCAGCCCGACTAGCGGGACGAGCACAGATACGCAGTATTTT. Its protein is CASSPTSGTSTDTQYF.

The table lists this clone with a few counts. The chain combines TRBV5-6 with TRBJ1-1; D is unresolved. This CDR3 has 15 amino acids. The germline V gene encodes CDR1 SGHDT and CDR2 YYEEEE. Between the trimmed V and J ends, which lost 2 bases and 0 bases, there was a span of 11 bases. The CDR3 DNA is TGTGCCAGCAGCTTCCGGGCCTTCATGAACACTGAAGCTTTCTTT. Translation: CASSFRAFMNTEAFF. The full variable domain, in which reference TRBV5-6 and TRBJ1-1 provide the parts outside the CDR3, is DAGVTQSPTHLIKTRGQQVTLRCSPKSGHDTVSWYQQALGQGPQFIFQYYEEEERQRGNFPDRFSGHQFPNYSSELNVNALLLGDSALYLCASSFRAFMNTEAFFGQGTRLTVV.

The chain recombines TRBV11-3 with TRBJ2-7, with TRBD2 as a possible D gene (6 bases). Germline loops: CDR1 SGHNT, CDR2 YENEEA. V lost 5 bases, J lost 6 bases, and 14 bases lay in between. The CDR3 runs 13 residues. DNA of the CDR3: TGTGCCAGCAGCCCAGGTGGGGGAGGCGAGCAGTACTTC. This gives the protein CASSPGGGGEQYF.

V usage is TRBV19 and J usage is TRBJ2-7; 8 nucleotides agree with TRBD1. The CDR3 runs 13 residues. From germline, CDR1 is LNHDA and CDR2 SQIVND (reference sequence). V was clipped by 10 bases and J by 4 bases; unmatched bases: 9. This CDR3 is CATRRQGWYEQYF. For the CDR3, the DNA is TGTGCCACCAGACGACAGGGGTGGTACGAGCAGTACTTC.

J is TRBJ1-5 and V is TRBV4-3; D is possibly TRBD1 (5 bases). This CDR3 contains 15 residues. Trimming removed 0 bases at V and 2 bases at J, with 8 bases between. Germline V gives CDR1 LGHNA, CDR2 YSLEER. The CDR3 spells CASSQDAGGNQPQHF. The CDR3 DNA sequence: TGCGCCAGCAGCCAAGATGCGGGGGGCAATCAGCCCCAGCATTTT.

The chain has TRBV28 and TRBJ2-7; the match to TRBD2 covers 9 bases. The CDR3 runs 13 residues. Germline lookup yields CDR1 MDHEN and CDR2 SYDVKM. The CDR3 nucleotides are TGTGGGGTTTGGCGGGGGGGATCCTACGAGCAGTACTTC. Translated, it gives CGVWRGGSYEQYF.

The chain is built from TRBV28 and TRBJ2-1; D not resolved. Germline CDR1 MDHEN, CDR2 SYDVKM. Trimming removed 3 bases from V and 0 bases from J, with 12 bases in between. The CDR3 consists of 16 residues. CDR3 sequence: CASSFMAGSSYNEQFF. In DNA, the CDR3 is TGTGCCAGCAGTTTCATGGCAGGAAGCTCCTACAATGAGCAGTTCTTC. The full variable domain, with the rest looked up from reference TRBV28 and TRBJ2-1, is DVKVTQSSRYLVKRTGEKVFLECVQDMDHENMFWYRQDPGLGLRLIYFSYDVKMKEKGDIPEGYSVSREKKERFSLILESASTNQTSMYLCASSFMAGSSYNEQFFGPGTRLTVL.

The gene calls are TRBV9 and TRBJ2-7; D might be TRBD2 (6 bases). V lost 0 bases and J lost 5, with 12 bases in between. The CDR3 spans 14 residues. CDR1 SGDLS and CDR2 YYNGEE come from the germline V gene. The CDR3 nucleotides are TGTGCCAGCAGCGTAGCGGGGGTGGACGACGAGCAGTACTTC. This codes for CASSVAGVDDEQYF.

In the case of this clone: At one of its ends the junction is not consistent with the germline gene, which may arise from a read error. The V call is TRBV28, the J call TRBJ2-5; 9 bases map to TRBD1. Germline CDR1 reads MDHEN; CDR2 reads SYDVKM. There are 19 residues in the CDR3. In DNA form, the CDR3 reads TGTGCCAGCAGTACCGGGACAGGGTACGAGGTGGTTAGTAGGCGTGAAATTAACTTC. Amino acid sequence: CASSTGTGYEVVSRREINF.

The J gene is TRBJ2-3, the V gene TRBV5-1; TRBD1 aligns across 11 bases. This CDR3 spans 18 amino acids. V lost 4 bases and J lost 1; bases outside the gene matches: 11. Germline V gene sequence: CDR1 SGHRS, CDR2 YFSETQ. CDR3 sequence reads: CASSTGTGGRGRTDTQYF. The CDR3 bases are TGCGCCAGCAGCACCGGGACAGGGGGTCGGGGTCGCACAGATACGCAGTATTTT.

The CDR3 coding sequence is TGTGCCATCACCAAGACAGGAGACACCGGGGAGCTGTTTTTT. It yields the protein CAITKTGDTGELFF. The chain is built from TRBV10-3 and TRBJ2-2, with D possibly being TRBD1 (6 bases). This CDR3 region has 14 residues. Trimming removed 7 bases at V and 3 bases at J, with 12 bases between. The germline CDR1 and CDR2 sequences are ENHRY and SYGVKD.

This rearrangement joins TRBV30 to TRBJ2-1; either TRBD1 or TRBD2 may fit D (5 bases each). The CDR3 is 15 residues long. V shed 2 bases and J shed 8 bases, with 19 bases lying between them. CDR1 is GTSNPN and CDR2 is SVGIG in the germline V gene (reference sequence). CDR3: CAWSIPRVGAYEQFF. CDR3 bases: TGTGCCTGGAGTATTCCTCGGGTCGGGGCTTATGAGCAGTTCTTC.

This chain uses TRBV5-1 with TRBJ2-3; no reliable D call. This CDR3 region has 14 residues. Trimming shortened V by 4 bases and J by 3 bases, and 12 bases separated the two germline ends. Germline CDR1 SGHRS, CDR2 YFSETQ. The CDR3 here is CASSVGLVTDTQYF. The CDR3 coding sequence is TGCGCCAGCAGCGTCGGCCTAGTTACAGATACGCAGTATTTT.

This chain links TRBV5-5 with TRBJ2-7, with 11 bases matching TRBD1. Per germline, CDR1 SGHKS and CDR2 YYEKEE (reference sequence). This CDR3 has 16 amino acids. V gave up 4 bases and J gave up 5 bases; unmatched junction bases: 11. The CDR3 loop reads CASSGTGTGGFNEQYF. In DNA, the CDR3 is TGTGCCAGCAGCGGAACCGGGACAGGGGGTTTCAACGAGCAGTACTTC.

The gene calls are TRBV6-1 and TRBJ2-7; D is perhaps TRBD2 (5 bases). This CDR3 is 12 amino acids long. Trimming removed 7 bases at V and 3 bases at J, with 10 bases between. CDR1 MNHNS and CDR2 SASEGT come from the germline V gene. The CDR3: CASTQGSYEQYF. For the CDR3, the DNA is TGTGCCAGCACCCAAGGGAGCTACGAGCAGTACTTC.

This chain connects TRBV20-1 to TRBJ2-5; no firm D call. CDR1 DFQATT and CDR2 SNEGSKA come from the germline V gene (reference sequence). This CDR3 is built from 11 residues. Trimming took 4 bases from V and 5 from J, leaving 8 bases between them. The CDR3, as DNA: TGCAGTGCTATTGAATGGGAGACCCAGTACTTC. Translated, it gives CSAIEWETQYF.

The chain carries TRBV5-1 and TRBJ2-1, with 8 bases matching TRBD2. V shed 6 bases, J shed 6 bases, and the junction held 11 bases outside the gene matches. This CDR3 comprises 15 residues. Looked up from germline, CDR1 is SGHRS and CDR2 is YFSETQ. DNA for the CDR3: TGCGCCAGCAACCCAGGGACTAGACCCTCCAATGAGCAGTTCTTC. Its translation is CASNPGTRPSNEQFF. Based on the CDR3 plus reference TRBV5-1 and TRBJ2-1, the full variable domain is KAGVTQTPRYLIKTRGQQVTLSCSPISGHRSVSWYQQTPGQGLQFLFEYFSETQRNKGNFPGRFSGRQFSNSRSEMNVSTLELGDSALYLCASNPGTRPSNEQFFGPGTRLTVL.